Listed below are T cell receptor beta chains from one sample, sequenced in a study of T cell clones after liver transplantation. The protocol was immunoSEQ multiplex PCR, while the TCRdb copy is restricted to in-frame clones and leaves out a portion. The sample lists 20,000 to 25,000 clones, 55% to 70% occurring once. The specimen comprised CD4+ T cells from blood, sampled before liver transplant. These receptors were obtained from a human donor who received a liver transplant. CDR3s include the opening cysteine and the closing phenylalanine or tryptophan. The D gene is left open where the match is weak. Some rows have no size entry. The others give once, few or many, or a class for an expanded clone.

size	V	D	J	DNA	CDR3
-	TRBV5-1	-	TRBJ2-1	TGCGCCAGCAGCTTGGCCGGCCTGGAAAGCTCCTACAATGAGCAGTTCTTC	CASSLAGLESSYNEQFF
-	TRBV5-1	-	TRBJ2-5	TGCGCCAGCAGCCTACGAGGGGAGACCCAGTACTTC	CASSLRGETQYF
once	TRBV2	TRBD1	TRBJ1-5	TGTGCCAGCAGTGAAGATACAGGGGGCGGGGAGCAGCCCCAGCATTTT	CASSEDTGGGEQPQHF
-	TRBV5-6	-	TRBJ1-5	TGTGCCAGCAGCCAACGGGATATCGGCAATCAGCCCCAGCATTTT	CASSQRDIGNQPQHF
-	TRBV5-1	-	TRBJ2-3	TGCGCCAGCAGCTTGGATTCAGTAGATACGCAGTATTTT	CASSLDSVDTQYF
-	TRBV29-1	TRBD1	TRBJ1-2	TGCAGCGTTGAAAATGGACAGGGGGCTTCTCGCTACACCTTC	CSVENGQGASRYTF
-	TRBV25-1	-	TRBJ1-1	TGTGCCAGCAGTGATCCAGGCAGGGGTGATCCGCGAGCTTTCTTT	CASSDPGRGDPRAFF
few	TRBV2	-	TRBJ1-1	TGTGCCAGCAGATTATCCGGGTTTGAGAACACTGAAGCTTTCTTT	CASRLSGFENTEAFF
-	TRBV4-1	-	TRBJ1-6	TGCGCCAGCAGCCAAGACAGGGTCCCGAATTCACCCCTCCACTTT	CASSQDRVPNSPLHF
-	TRBV7-8	TRBD1	TRBJ1-5	TGTGCCAGCAGCGGAGACAGGGCTGATCAGCCCCAGCATTTT	CASSGDRADQPQHF
-	TRBV27	-	TRBJ1-3	TGTGCCAGCAGTTTATCCCTATCTGGAAACACCATATATTTT	CASSLSLSGNTIYF
-	TRBV30	TRBD1	TRBJ1-2	TGTGCCTGGAGCCGATGGGACAGGGGTTTTAACTATGGCTACACCTTC	CAWSRWDRGFNYGYTF
-	TRBV20-1	-	TRBJ2-3	TGCAGTGCTAGAGATTTGGATACGCAGTATTTT	CSARDLDTQYF
-	TRBV28	-	TRBJ1-2	TGTGCCAGCAGTTTATCCCAGGGGACCCTCTATGGCTACACCTTC	CASSLSQGTLYGYTF
-	TRBV5-1	TRBD2	TRBJ2-3	TGCGCCAGCAGCTCGGGACTAGCGGGGACCATAAGCACAGATACGCAGTATTTT	CASSSGLAGTISTDTQYF
few	TRBV18	-	TRBJ1-1	TGTGCCAGCTCACCACAAGGGCTTGATACTGAAGCTTTCTTT	CASSPQGLDTEAFF
-	TRBV7-2	TRBD1	TRBJ1-3	TGTGCCAGCAGCTTACCCCCGGACAGGGGCGGAAACACCATATATTTT	CASSLPPDRGGNTIYF
-	TRBV27	-	TRBJ2-7	TGTGCCAGCAGTTTCGCAAGACCCCGTCAAGGCTACGAGCAGTACTTC	CASSFARPRQGYEQYF
-	TRBV5-1	TRBD1	TRBJ2-1	TGCGCCAGCAGCTCCGGACAGGTCGGCAATGAGCAGTTCTTC	CASSSGQVGNEQFF
-	TRBV28	-	TRBJ1-2	TGTGCCAGCAGCGCCAGGGCCCGCTATGGCTACACCTTC	CASSARARYGYTF
-	TRBV19	TRBD1	TRBJ2-7	TGTGCCAGTAGTAGGACAGGGGGCTCCTACGAGCAGTACTTC	CASSRTGGSYEQYF
-	TRBV2	TRBD1	TRBJ2-5	TGTGCCAGCATTCTACAAGGGGGACAGGGAGAGACCCAGTACTTC	CASILQGGQGETQYF
-	TRBV9	-	TRBJ1-2	TGTGCCAGCAGCGAGGGTTTCTATGGCTACACCTTC	CASSEGFYGYTF
-	TRBV7-4	-	TRBJ2-2	TGTGCCAGCAGCTTATACGGTGACACCGGGGAGCTGTTTTTT	CASSLYGDTGELFF
few	TRBV6-1	-	TRBJ1-6	TGTGCCAGCAGTGATCGGCAGGGGAATTCACCCCTCCACTTT	CASSDRQGNSPLHF
few	TRBV5-1	-	TRBJ1-1	TGCGCCAGCAGCGTCCAGGGCGGGGGCACTGAAGCTTTCTTT	CASSVQGGGTEAFF
-	TRBV5-5	-	TRBJ1-5	TGTGCCAGCAGCTTGACCGGTGATCAGCCCCAGCATTTT	CASSLTGDQPQHF
medium-sized	TRBV6-1	-	TRBJ1-2	TGTGCCAGCACCCCTAGTGGGGACCGCTACACCTTC	CASTPSGDRYTF
-	TRBV29-1	TRBD1	TRBJ2-2	TGCAGCGCCGGACAGGGGGCGAACACCGGGGAGCTGTTTTTT	CSAGQGANTGELFF
-	TRBV7-9	-	TRBJ1-2	TGTGCCAGCAGCTTAGCGCAGGACTATGGCTACACCTTC	CASSLAQDYGYTF
-	TRBV9	-	TRBJ1-3	TGTGCCAGCAGCTTGGACTCCTTAGGGAGAAGCTCTGGAAACACCATATATTTT	CASSLDSLGRSSGNTIYF